What follows are 21 T cell receptor beta chains derived from one specimen sequenced in a study of cytomegalovirus exposure and HLA in healthy donors. The PCR employed 60 Vbeta primers together with 13 Jbeta primers. Data came from immunoSEQ multiplex PCR; TCRdb stores just in-frame clones and leaves some out. The sample carries more than 150,000 clones, roughly 87% recorded once. Material: PBMCs. The receptor set was obtained from a girl under three years old in good health and CMV-seronegative.

The chain employs TRBV7-9 and TRBJ2-2, with TRBD2 matching over 7 bases. Germline CDR1 is SEHNR and CDR2 is FQNEAQ (reference sequence). The CDR3 has 17 amino acids. V dropped 1 base and J dropped 3; count of bases not matched to a gene: 8. CDR3 DNA sequence: TGTGCCAGCAGCTTAGAGGTTAGCGGGTTTTACACCGGGGAGCTGTTTTTT. The encoded protein is CASSLEVSGFYTGELFF.

The CDR3 here is CSVLTESNQPQHF. In nucleotides, the CDR3 is TGCAGCGTGCTGACGGAGAGCAATCAGCCCCAGCATTTT. The V and J genes are TRBV29-1 and TRBJ1-5; no clear D gene. Trimming left V 6 bases short and J 1 base short, with 10 bases between. The CDR3 sequence is 13 residues long. Germline CDR1 and CDR2: SQVTM and ANQGSEA.

The J gene is TRBJ2-3, the V gene TRBV2; 8 bases map to TRBD2. The CDR3 consists of 14 residues. V was pared by 6 bases and J by 8 bases, with 10 bases of the junction left unmatched. CDR1 is SNHLY and CDR2 is FYNNEI in the germline V gene. The CDR3 bases are TGTGCCAGCAGCGACCGAGCGGGAGCTCTTACGCAGTATTTT. Translating it yields CASSDRAGALTQYF. The full variable domain, completed using reference TRBV2 and TRBJ2-3, is EPEVTQTPSHQVTQMGQEVILRCVPISNHLYFYWYRQILGQKVEFLVSFYNNEISEKSEIFDDQFSVERPDGSNFTLKIRSTKLEDSAMYFCASSDRAGALTQYFGPGTRLTVL.

The V gene is TRBV9, the J gene TRBJ1-1; D not resolved. V dropped 0 bases and J dropped 5 bases, with 11 bases sitting between them. CDR1 is SGDLS, CDR2 YYNGEE, per germline. CDR3 length: 14 residues. Here the CDR3 DNA reads TGTGCCAGCAGCGTAGGAGGGCTCGGAACTGAAGCTTTCTTT. Its translation is CASSVGGLGTEAFF.

The CDR3 DNA reads TGTGCCAGCAGCAATAAAGCAGTGAAGGGGAATGAGCAGTTCTTC. This codes for CASSNKAVKGNEQFF. The V call is TRBV21-1, the J call TRBJ2-1; TRBD1, as called in the table, went unchecked against the DNA. TRBV21-1 is a known pseudogene. CDR3 length equals 15 residues.

This clone was found once. The chain carries TRBV29-1 and TRBJ2-7; D is uncertain. V gave up 4 bases and J gave up 0 bases, with 4 bases separating them. CDR3 length: 11 residues. Germline V gene data show CDR1 as SQVTM and CDR2 as ANQGSEA. This CDR3 is CSVAYSYEQYF. In DNA form, the CDR3 reads TGCAGCGTTGCCTACTCCTACGAGCAGTACTTC.

This chain joins TRBV7-3 and TRBJ1-2, with 7 bases matching TRBD1. Germline V lookup: CDR1 SGHTA, CDR2 FQGTGA. V trimming: 2 bases; J trimming: 7 bases; junction bases outside the gene matches: 10. This CDR3 region has 15 residues. This CDR3 is CASSLYHGGQAGYTF. CDR3 in DNA: TGTGCCAGCAGCTTATATCATGGAGGACAGGCTGGCTACACCTTC.

The chain joins TRBV29-1 to TRBJ1-4, with TRBD1 identical over 7 bases. There are 11 residues in the CDR3. Germline loops: CDR1 SQVTM, CDR2 ANQGSEA. V was clipped by 8 bases and J by 8 bases; unmatched bases: 5. Written as DNA, the CDR3 is TGCAGCCCAGGGGGTCCCGAAAAACTGTTTTTT. Its translation: CSPGGPEKLFF.

This chain connects TRBV19 to TRBJ2-1; 7 nucleotides line up with TRBD1. The CDR3 contains 13 residues. Germline V CDR1 and CDR2: LNHDA, SQIVND (reference sequence). V gave up 1 base and J gave up 12 bases; unmatched junction bases: 6. This CDR3 reads CASSIVVGGGQFF. The CDR3, as DNA: TGTGCCAGTAGTATAGTGGTAGGGGGCGGGCAGTTCTTC.

This clone appeared a single time. The V call is TRBV5-1, the J call TRBJ1-6; D unresolved. CDR3 length: 15 amino acids. Trimming shortened V by 4 bases and J by 0 bases, and 8 bases separated the two germline ends. CDR1 SGHRS and CDR2 YFSETQ come from the germline V gene. The CDR3 DNA follows: TGCGCCAGCAGCGCCACAAGCTCCTATAATTCACCCCTCCACTTT. As protein: CASSATSSYNSPLHF.

The chain employs TRBV6-5 and TRBJ1-1; no reliable D call. Deletions cut 4 bases from V and 2 bases from J, with 8 bases between. The CDR3 is 13 residues long. Germline V gene data show CDR1 as MNHEY and CDR2 as SVGAGI. CDR3 residues: CASSFLSNTEAFF. CDR3 DNA sequence: TGTGCCAGCAGTTTCCTGTCCAACACTGAAGCTTTCTTT.

This rearrangement joins TRBV6-1 to TRBJ1-5, with D uncertain. Trimming left V 9 bases short and J 6 bases short, with 12 bases between. This CDR3 region has 12 residues. Looked up from germline, CDR1 is MNHNS and CDR2 is SASEGT. This chain's CDR3 is CASSGVRQPQHF. In DNA form, the CDR3 reads TGTGCCAGTTCCGGGGTTCGTCAGCCCCAGCATTTT.

The chain uses TRBV29-1 and TRBJ2-7; TRBD2 is a possible D gene (6 bases). Germline CDR1 is SQVTM and CDR2 is ANQGSEA. The ends were cut back, 6 bases at V and 7 bases at J, with 16 bases in the middle. The CDR3 is made up of 12 amino acids. CDR3 loop: CSVGRQADEQYF. The CDR3 bases are TGCAGCGTGGGGAGGCAGGCGGATGAGCAGTACTTC.

The V call is TRBV11-1, the J call TRBJ1-2; TRBD1 matches 8 bases. Germline assignment: CDR1 SGHAT and CDR2 FQDESV (reference sequence). V lost 1 base to trimming and J lost 4 bases; unmatched junction nucleotides: 5. The CDR3 extends over 15 amino acids. The CDR3 region is CASSLESGQAYGYTF. CDR3 bases: TGTGCCAGCAGCTTAGAATCGGGACAGGCCTATGGCTACACCTTC.

CDR3 nucleotides: TGTGCCAGTAGCCGACCGAGCAGGGGGGACTATGGCTACACCTTC. It specifies CASSRPSRGDYGYTF. The rearrangement joins TRBV19 to TRBJ1-2, with 7 bases fitting TRBD1. The V and J ends lost 6 bases and 3 bases, in that order; junction bases with no gene match: 10. This CDR3 is 15 amino acids long. CDR1 and CDR2 (germline): LNHDA, SQIVND (reference sequence).

V gene TRBV7-8 combines with J gene TRBJ1-3; D gene ambiguous. The V gene's germline CDR1 is SGHVS and CDR2 FQNEAQ. Trimming stripped 5 bases from V and 0 bases from J, with 11 bases between. The CDR3 consists of 15 residues. The DNA for the CDR3 is TGTGCCAGCAGCCCAGCGACCTACTCTGGAAACACCATATATTTT. Protein sequence: CASSPATYSGNTIYF.

This clone was found once. The chain is built from TRBV30 and TRBJ2-2; 7 nucleotides line up with TRBD2. CDR1 is GTSNPN and CDR2 is SVGIG in the germline V gene (reference sequence). The CDR3 extends over 13 amino acids. The junction had 0 bases not matched to a gene; V was cut back by 4 bases and J by 1 base. The CDR3 sequence: CAWTSGNTGELFF. The CDR3, as DNA: TGTGCCTGGACTAGCGGGAACACCGGGGAGCTGTTTTTT.

Comment on this clone: The sample carries other DNA sequences with the same CDR3. The V call is TRBV6-5, the J call TRBJ2-7; maybe TRBD1 (5 bases). Trimming stripped 2 bases from V and 6 bases from J, with 11 bases between. The CDR3 contains 13 residues. Looked up from germline, CDR1 is MNHEY and CDR2 is SVGAGI. The CDR3 DNA reads as TGTGCCAGCAGTTACAGCAGGGTAGGCGAGCAGTACTTC. Protein product: CASSYSRVGEQYF.

CDR3 DNA: TGTGCCAGCTCCCAGACAGGTAACACTGAAGCTTTCTTT. This gives the protein CASSQTGNTEAFF. The chain combines TRBV18 with TRBJ1-1, with D tentatively TRBD1 (6 bases). CDR1 is KGHSH and CDR2 is LQKENI in the germline V gene. V was clipped by 6 bases and J by 2 bases, with 10 bases between them. This CDR3 has 13 residues.

Only one count was recorded for this clone. This sequence joins TRBV6-5 and TRBJ2-7, with TRBD2 identical over 12 bases. Germline V gene lookup returns CDR1 MNHEY and CDR2 SVGAGI. The CDR3 totals 15 residues. Trimming at V came to 4 bases and at J to 1 base, leaving 2 bases not matched to a gene. The CDR3 protein is CASSFGTSGSYEQYF. The CDR3 DNA reads as TGTGCCAGCAGTTTCGGGACTAGCGGGTCCTACGAGCAGTACTTC.

Details on this clone: Different DNA sequences within this sample yield the same CDR3. The V call is TRBV4-1, the J call TRBJ2-1; TRBD1 agrees at 11 bases. Germline CDR1 and CDR2: MGHRA and YSYEKL. V dropped 1 base and J dropped 7; count of bases not matched to a gene: 3. This CDR3 is built from 15 residues. The CDR3 DNA follows: TGCGCCAGCAGCCAAGCCGGGACAGGGGGGAATGAGCAGTTCTTC. Protein: CASSQAGTGGNEQFF.